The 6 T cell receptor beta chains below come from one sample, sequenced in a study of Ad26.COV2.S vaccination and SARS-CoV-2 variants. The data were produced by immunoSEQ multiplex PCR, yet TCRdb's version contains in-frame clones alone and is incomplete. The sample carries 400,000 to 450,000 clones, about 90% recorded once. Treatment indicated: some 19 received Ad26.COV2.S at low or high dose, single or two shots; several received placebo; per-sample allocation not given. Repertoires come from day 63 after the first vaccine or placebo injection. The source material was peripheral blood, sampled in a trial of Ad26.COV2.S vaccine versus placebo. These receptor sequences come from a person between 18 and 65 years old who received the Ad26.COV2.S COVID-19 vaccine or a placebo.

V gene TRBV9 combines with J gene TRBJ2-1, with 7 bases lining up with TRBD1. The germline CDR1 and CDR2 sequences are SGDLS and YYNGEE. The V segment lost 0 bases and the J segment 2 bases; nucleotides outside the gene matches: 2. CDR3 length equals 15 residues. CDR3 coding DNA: TGTGCCAGCAGCGTAGGTACAGGGGCCTACAATGAGCAGTTCTTC. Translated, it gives CASSVGTGAYNEQFF.

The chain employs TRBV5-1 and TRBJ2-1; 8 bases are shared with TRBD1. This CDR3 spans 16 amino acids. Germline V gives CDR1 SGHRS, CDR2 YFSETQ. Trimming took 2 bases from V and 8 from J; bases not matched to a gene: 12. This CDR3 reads CASSLLDRGVGYEQFF. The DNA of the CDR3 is TGCGCCAGCAGCTTACTAGACAGGGGCGTTGGATATGAGCAGTTCTTC. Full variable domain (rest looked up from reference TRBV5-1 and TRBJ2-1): KAGVTQTPRYLIKTRGQQVTLSCSPISGHRSVSWYQQTPGQGLQFLFEYFSETQRNKGNFPGRFSGRQFSNSRSEMNVSTLELGDSALYLCASSLLDRGVGYEQFFGPGTRLTVL.

The CDR3 DNA reads TGTGCCAGCTCACCACAGGGGGCAGCGTCTGGCTACACCTTC. Translating it yields CASSPQGAASGYTF. The chain has TRBV18 and TRBJ1-2, with 7 bases fitting TRBD1. Germline V CDR1 and CDR2: KGHSH, LQKENI. With V trimmed by 1 base and J by 7 bases, 6 bases remained unmatched. The CDR3 has 14 residues.

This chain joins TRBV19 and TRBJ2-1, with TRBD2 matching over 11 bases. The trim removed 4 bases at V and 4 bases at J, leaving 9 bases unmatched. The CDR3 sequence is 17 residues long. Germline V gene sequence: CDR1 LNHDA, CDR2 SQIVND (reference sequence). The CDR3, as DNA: TGTGCCAGTAGTACCACCCGACTAGCGGGGCTATACAATGAGCAGTTCTTC. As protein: CASSTTRLAGLYNEQFF.

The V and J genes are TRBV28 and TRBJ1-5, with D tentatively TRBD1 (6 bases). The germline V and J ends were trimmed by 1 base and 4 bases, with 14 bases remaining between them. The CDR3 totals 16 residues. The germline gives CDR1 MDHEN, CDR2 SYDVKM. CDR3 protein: CASSLFGDTNNQPQHF. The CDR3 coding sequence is TGTGCCAGCAGTTTATTTGGGGACACCAATAATCAGCCCCAGCATTTT. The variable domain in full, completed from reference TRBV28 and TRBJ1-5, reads DVKVTQSSRYLVKRTGEKVFLECVQDMDHENMFWYRQDPGLGLRLIYFSYDVKMKEKGDIPEGYSVSREKKERFSLILESASTNQTSMYLCASSLFGDTNNQPQHFGDGTRLSIL.

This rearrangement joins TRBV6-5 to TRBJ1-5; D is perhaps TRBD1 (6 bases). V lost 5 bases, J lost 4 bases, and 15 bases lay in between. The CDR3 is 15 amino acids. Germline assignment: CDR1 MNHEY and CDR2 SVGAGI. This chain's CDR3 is CASSRTTGWNQPQHF. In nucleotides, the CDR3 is TGTGCCAGCAGTCGGACTACAGGGTGGAATCAGCCCCAGCATTTT.